This T cell receptor (beta chain) was recorded in a study of T cell responses to AZD1222 COVID-19 vaccine. Assay used: immunoSEQ multiplex PCR; TCRdb lists only in-frame clones, some missing. The table shows roughly 130,000 clones, with 88% occurring only once. Trimming stripped 6 bases from V and 5 bases from J, with 16 bases between. This CDR3 region has 14 residues. Germline-derived CDR1 and CDR2 are MNHEY and SVGAGI. This rearrangement joins TRBV6-5 to TRBJ1-2, with a weak D call TRBD1 (5 bases). The sequence derives from an adult in good health. The sample in question was peripheral blood, obtained on day 0 of AZD1222 vaccination. The CDR3 here is CASSHRDRVYGYTF. As DNA, the CDR3 is TGTGCCAGCAGCCACCGGGACCGAGTGTATGGCTACACCTTC.